This T cell receptor beta chain was captured in a study of control samples from healthy donors and cancer patients. Trimming took 0 bases from V and 0 from J, leaving 18 bases between them. The CDR3 totals 20 residues. Germline lookup yields CDR1 LGHNA and CDR2 YSLEER. Some clones are missing from TCRdb's copy, which holds only in-frame ones; the method was immunoSEQ multiplex PCR. This sample carries some 14,000 clones, roughly three quarters of them seen once, and the ten largest clones take 7% to 10%. The sequenced sample was formalin-fixed, paraffin-embedded tissue. The chain uses TRBV4-3 and TRBJ1-6; D call uncertain. This clonotype was sampled from a male donor with melanoma. The CDR3 DNA reads TGCGCCAGCAGCCAAGATTATCGGCAGATTTTAAGCTCCTATAATTCACCCCTCCACTTT. This gives the protein CASSQDYRQILSSYNSPLHF.